The sequence of this T cell receptor beta chain was determined in a study of CD8 T cells in ankylosing spondylitis (dated by TCRdb to 2016 to 2017). For context, the study as a whole: To find TCR variants linked to disease, the study profiled T cell receptor beta repertoires in ankylosing spondylitis patients and healthy donors. The full study cohort was made up of 20 to 25 ankylosing spondylitis patients and fewer than 120 healthy donors. Samples of peripheral blood were taken, and for ankylosing spondylitis patients, synovial fluid was collected as well. The research as a whole found: Some motif variants were previously reported in synovial fluid and blood of reactive arthritis patients, suggesting common disease-initiation mechanisms. In peripheral blood, the disease-linked clones were found at relatively low frequencies and had a CD8+ phenotype. A TCR beta motif made up of several highly homologous amino acid variants appeared to be characteristic of blood from ankylosing spondylitis patients. According to the report, matched synovial fluid samples from ankylosing spondylitis patients were significantly enriched for the disease-linked clones.

This clonotype was observed a few times. What antigen it recognizes has not been identified. Base qualities are not provided; no much larger clone lies one nucleotide away. CDR1 and CDR2 are read off the germline V gene as SGHTA and FQGNSA. Trimming takes 5 bases from V and 5 bases from J, and the germline ends sit 19 bases apart. Inclusive of the bounding cysteine and phenylalanine, the CDR3 is 16 residues long. This entry keeps only the CDR3 DNA: 48 bases, framed from base 1. Sequenced using an Illumina HiSeq 2500. Quantitative 5'-RACE with molecular barcodes was used to prepare TCR beta libraries. Per the authors' processing: A new computational method based on a probabilistic model of VDJ rearrangement was used to identify disease-linked TCR variants. TCRdb reran the public reads through fastp at Q25 and MiXCR, keeping productive beta chains. Each CDR3 protein gets just one entry, which takes the most common genes and DNA from the rows behind it. These V and J calls are TCRdb output, not the study's own analysis. In this sample the table shows approximately 150,000 distinct CDR3 sequences, approximately 9.9% of which occur a single time. The ten top clones hold roughly 16% of the sample.

This chain joins TRBV7-2 to TRBJ2-1; matching of 6 bases hints at TRBD1 as the D gene. The TCR comes from a female donor with ankylosing spondylitis or in good health (not recorded which). The sequenced sample consisted of blood, either unsorted or a sorted T cell fraction (not recorded which). The CDR3 loop reads CASSPTARGINNEQFF. The nucleotide sequence is given as TGTGCCAGCAGCCCCACTGCCAGGGGTATTAACAATGAGCAGTTCTTC.